The clone carrying this T cell receptor beta chain has ten or more counts. Its target is not known. This CDR3 is built from 15 residues. Trimming cost V 0 bases and J 1 base, with 4 bases left between them. CDR1 is WSHSY and CDR2 is SAAADI in the germline V gene. Patients had received no treatment of any kind before thyroid surgery. Per the original data handling: A classifier for distant metastasis in papillary thyroid cancer was constructed using CDR3 differences observed across clinicopathological groups. TCRdb re-called clones via MiXCR from the PCR reads. The V and J calls were determined by TCRdb, not by the authors. The sample has tens of thousands of clones, 9.5% to 13% seen once; the top ten hold around 9.7%. This entry is derived from a study of metastatic and nonmetastatic thyroid tumors. Study-wide points: Patients with malignant thyroid tumors reportedly had significantly higher TCR beta diversity than those with benign nodules, in blood and tumor.

The chain has TRBV10-2 and TRBJ2-6; D remains unclear. The receptor was isolated from a male donor with papillary thyroid cancer or a benign thyroid nodule (not recorded which). Some clones in this sample may be carry-over from other donors' samples. What was sequenced was blood. CDR3 DNA sequence: TGCGCCAGCAGTGAGTCAACATCTGGGGCCAACGTCCTGACTTTC. As protein: CASSESTSGANVLTF.